The clone carrying this T cell receptor (beta chain) occurred a few times. Its antigen is not identified. Germline CDR1 and CDR2: MGHRA and YSYEKL. Trimming left V 3 bases short and J 2 bases short, with 4 bases between. CDR3 length: 12 amino acids. The data originate from a study of T cells in Graves' hyperthyroidism and ophthalmopathy. Study-level points and caveats: Most thyroid clonotypes expanded above 0.001 appeared in blood too.

Graves' hyperthyroidism was deemed stable absent ophthalmopathy progression within 18 months. Patients between 18 and 65 years old had hyperthyroidism, newly diagnosed and lasting under 2 months. About 10 ml fresh peripheral blood yielded the PBMCs. Amplification of TCR beta CDR3 regions used RNA as the template. Using the HTBI primer set, a first-round RT-PCR was run on the TCR CDR3. TCRdb reprocessed the multiplex PCR reads with MiXCR, giving one entry per CDR3 protein. Among about 840,000 distinct CDR3 sequences listed, 38% were seen once. The clonotype comes from a man aged 18 to 35 with Graves' hyperthyroidism. This rearrangement joins TRBV4-1 to TRBJ2-5; D is undetermined. The sequencing input was blood. CDR3 bases: TGCGCCAGCAGCCATACGCAAGAGACCCAGTACTTC. Encoded protein: CASSHTQETQYF.